One sample yielded the 5 T cell receptor beta chains listed below, sequenced in a study of tumor and adjacent non-tumor tissue in lung cancer. No cell sorting was done before RNA was extracted from the tissue. The library came from three nested PCR rounds adapted from ARM-PCR protocols. TCRdb fed the multiplex PCR reads into MiXCR, producing one record per CDR3 protein. Altogether around 120,000 distinct CDR3 sequences are present, around three fifths being singletons, with the ten largest covering roughly 12%. Sequenced input: lung tumor tissue. The source is a man aged 25 to 40 with non-small cell lung cancer.

Remarks on this clonotype: The junction departs from the called germline gene at one end, perhaps through a read error. The J gene is TRBJ1-4, the V gene TRBV11-3, with a weak D call TRBD1 (5 bases). The CDR3 loop spans 14 amino acids. Germline values: CDR1 SGHNT, CDR2 YENEEA. CDR3 sequence: CASSPGRVGEKLFF. The CDR3 DNA reads TGTGCCAGCAGCCCGGGCAGGGTGGGCGAAAAACTATTTTTT.

Of note for this clonotype: The germline gene is not matched at one end of the junction; a read error may be the cause. The CDR3 bases are TGTCCCAGCAACTTAGCAGGGGAGGGAGAGACCCAGTACTTC. Translation: CPSNLAGEGETQYF. This sequence joins TRBV11-2 and TRBJ2-5, with D possibly being TRBD2 (7 bases). CDR1 SGHAT and CDR2 FQNNGV come from the germline V gene. This CDR3 is 14 amino acids long.

About this clonotype itself: One junction end disagrees with the germline gene, perhaps due to a read error. The rearrangement uses TRBV7-8 and TRBJ2-6; D is perhaps TRBD2 (5 bases). The CDR3 is 16 amino acids. Germline V gene sequence: CDR1 SGHVS, CDR2 FQNEAQ. The CDR3 DNA follows: TGTGCCAGCTGCTTATCCGGAGGCTCTGGGGCCAACGTCCTGACTTTC. It translates to CASCLSGGSGANVLTF.

As regards this clonotype: At one end, the junction sequence differs from germline, possibly due to a read error. The genes are TRBV13 and TRBJ1-3, with D possibly TRBD1 on 5 matching bases. Germline loops: CDR1 PRHDT, CDR2 FYEKMQ (reference sequence). This CDR3 has 15 amino acids. The DNA of the CDR3 is TGTGCCAACAGCTCGCAGGGTACTTTTGGAAACACCATATATTTT. This gives the protein CANSSQGTFGNTIYF.

This clonotype appeared once. One end of the junction varies from germline; a read error may be responsible. The chain combines TRBV4-3 with TRBJ2-2; the D gene is possibly TRBD2 (5 bases). The CDR3 has 17 amino acids. The germline gives CDR1 LGHNA, CDR2 YSLEER. CDR3 region: CASSQDARTWNTGEPFF. CDR3 in DNA: TGCGCCAGCAGCCAAGACGCCCGTACTTGGAATACCGGGGAGCCGTTTTTT.